The 25 T cell receptor beta chains in this list originate from one sample, sequenced in a study of cytomegalovirus exposure and HLA in healthy donors. The data were produced by immunoSEQ multiplex PCR, yet TCRdb's version contains in-frame clones alone and is incomplete. The data hold more than 95,000 clones, with around 88% observed a single time. The source material was PBMCs. These receptor sequences come from a man younger than 30 in good health and CMV-seronegative.

The V gene is TRBV9, the J gene TRBJ2-1, with TRBD1 matching 8 bases. V trimming: 3 bases; J trimming: 7 bases; junction bases outside the gene matches: 6. Germline lookup yields CDR1 SGDLS and CDR2 YYNGEE. The length of the CDR3 is 14 residues. CDR3 sequence (DNA): TGTGCCAGCAGCGCTTACAGGGGGAAGAATGAGCAGTTCTTC. Translated: CASSAYRGKNEQFF.

The gene calls are TRBV25-1 and TRBJ1-1; D may be TRBD1 (5 bases). The V gene's germline CDR1 is MGHDK and CDR2 SYGVNS. The V end was cut by 2 bases, the J end by 1 base, with 5 bases between. The CDR3 sequence is 13 residues long. The chain's CDR3 is CASSEQGNTEAFF. CDR3 DNA: TGTGCCAGCAGTGAACAGGGGAACACTGAAGCTTTCTTT.

The chain is built from TRBV7-8 and TRBJ2-1; 12 nucleotides agree with TRBD1. V trimming: 4 bases; J trimming: 3 bases; junction bases outside the gene matches: 7. Germline V gives CDR1 SGHVS, CDR2 FQNEAQ. The CDR3 runs 17 residues. For the CDR3, the DNA is TGTGCCAGCAGCTCCGGGACAGGGGGCGCGTTCTACAATGAGCAGTTCTTC. Translation: CASSSGTGGAFYNEQFF.

CDR3 residues: CASSEPTGYEQYF. CDR3 DNA sequence: TGTGCCAGCTCAGAACCCACAGGGTACGAGCAGTACTTC. The chain carries TRBV18 and TRBJ2-7; D may be TRBD1 (6 bases). CDR1 is KGHSH, CDR2 LQKENI, per germline. Trimming stripped 5 bases from V and 4 bases from J, with 12 bases between. The CDR3 is made up of 13 amino acids.

J is TRBJ1-1 and V is TRBV6-1; 9 positions agree with TRBD1. Trimming removed 6 bases from V and 7 bases from J; junction bases left unmatched: 12. The CDR3 is 15 residues long. The V gene's germline CDR1 is MNHNS and CDR2 SASEGT. CDR3 nucleotides: TGTGCCAGCAGAGCACCCTTGGGGGACAGGGATGAAGCTTTCTTT. Its protein is CASRAPLGDRDEAFF.

CDR3 region: CASSRGLAGPYEQYF. DNA of the CDR3: TGTGCCAGCAGCCGGGGACTAGCGGGCCCCTACGAGCAGTACTTC. V usage is TRBV7-2 and J usage is TRBJ2-7, with 12 bases identical to TRBD2. The length of the CDR3 is 15 residues. V gave up 5 bases and J gave up 2 bases; unmatched junction bases: 4. Germline V CDR1 and CDR2: SGHTA, FQGNSA.

The chain is built from TRBV4-2 and TRBJ2-3; tentative D call: TRBD1 (6 bases). The length of the CDR3 is 16 residues. V was trimmed by 0 bases and J by 6 bases, leaving 16 bases between them. Looked up from germline, CDR1 is LGHNA and CDR2 is YNFKEQ. The CDR3 region has the DNA TGTGCCAGCAGCCAAGATCCAGGGGTTGAGGGCGATACGCAGTATTTT. Protein: CASSQDPGVEGDTQYF.

The J gene is TRBJ2-5, the V gene TRBV5-1, with D maybe TRBD2 (5 bases). The CDR3 loop spans 14 amino acids. CDR1 SGHRS and CDR2 YFSETQ come from the germline V gene. Trimming pared 7 bases from V and 1 base from J, leaving 14 bases between. CDR3 protein: CASGSDSGQETQYF. The CDR3 DNA reads as TGCGCCAGCGGATCGGACTCCGGCCAAGAGACCCAGTACTTC. The complete variable domain, with remaining parts taken from reference TRBV5-1 and TRBJ2-5, reads KAGVTQTPRYLIKTRGQQVTLSCSPISGHRSVSWYQQTPGQGLQFLFEYFSETQRNKGNFPGRFSGRQFSNSRSEMNVSTLELGDSALYLCASGSDSGQETQYFGPGTRLLVL.

The chain uses TRBV4-2 and TRBJ1-1; TRBD1 aligns across 10 bases. Germline V gives CDR1 LGHNA, CDR2 YNFKEQ. The junction had 7 bases not matched to a gene; V was cut back by 1 base and J by 5 bases. CDR3 length: 16 residues. CDR3 loop: CASSQALTGGNTEAFF. DNA for the CDR3: TGTGCCAGCAGCCAAGCTCTGACAGGGGGCAATACTGAAGCTTTCTTT.

The chain has TRBV5-1 and TRBJ1-6; possibly TRBD1 for D (6 bases). The CDR3 loop spans 13 amino acids. With 9 bases removed from V and 11 bases from J, the gap between germline ends came to 18 bases. The germline V gene encodes CDR1 SGHRS and CDR2 YFSETQ. The CDR3 nucleotides read TGCGCCACCACCCGGTCCGGGGGGCCACCCCTCCACTTT. It codes for CATTRSGGPPLHF.

The CDR3 DNA sequence: TGTGCCAGCAGTGCCTCACAGGGGAACTATGGCTACACCTTC. It translates to CASSASQGNYGYTF. The rearrangement uses TRBV6-1 and TRBJ1-2, with 7 bases aligning to TRBD1. V dropped 4 bases and J dropped 2; count of bases not matched to a gene: 4. This CDR3 comprises 14 residues. CDR1 is MNHNS, CDR2 SASEGT, per germline.

This rearrangement joins TRBV18 to TRBJ1-2; D is uncertain. Between the trimmed V and J ends, which lost 0 bases and 3 bases, there was a span of 11 bases. Per the germline V gene, CDR1 is KGHSH and CDR2 is LQKENI. The CDR3 length is 15 residues. The CDR3 here is CASSPPGGPDYGYTF. DNA for the CDR3: TGTGCCAGCTCACCACCGGGAGGGCCTGACTATGGCTACACCTTC.

The gene calls are TRBV7-6 and TRBJ2-7, with 9 bases lining up with TRBD1. The length of the CDR3 is 17 residues. V trimming: 1 base; J trimming: 2 bases; junction bases outside the gene matches: 9. Germline loops: CDR1 SGHVS, CDR2 FNYEAQ. The CDR3 DNA is TGTGCCAGCAGCTTAGGAGCCGGCCGGACAGGGGCCTACGAGCAGTACTTC. Residues: CASSLGAGRTGAYEQYF.

This rearrangement joins TRBV10-2 to TRBJ2-3; 8 nucleotides match TRBD2. The length of the CDR3 is 14 residues. In germline, CDR1 is WSHSY, CDR2 SAAADI. Trimming took 8 bases from V and 2 from J; bases not matched to a gene: 6. The CDR3 spells CASRAGGNTDTQYF. The CDR3 DNA follows: TGCGCCAGCCGGGCGGGAGGTAACACAGATACGCAGTATTTT.

The chain recombines TRBV4-2 with TRBJ1-1, with D possibly matching TRBD1 (6 bases). V was trimmed by 4 bases and J by 2 bases, leaving 8 bases between them. The CDR3 extends over 13 amino acids. Per the germline V gene, CDR1 is LGHNA and CDR2 is YNFKEQ. The CDR3 sequence is CASSRTENTEAFF. In DNA form, the CDR3 reads TGTGCCAGCAGCCGGACAGAAAACACTGAAGCTTTCTTT.

J is TRBJ1-3 and V is TRBV9; possibly TRBD1 for D (6 bases). V dropped 0 bases and J dropped 4 bases, with 14 bases sitting between them. CDR3 length: 16 residues. Germline assignment: CDR1 SGDLS and CDR2 YYNGEE. CDR3 region: CASSVAAQGSGNTIYF. For the CDR3, the DNA is TGTGCCAGCAGCGTAGCTGCCCAGGGGTCCGGAAACACCATATATTTT. The whole variable domain, filled in from reference TRBV9 and TRBJ1-3, reads DSGVTQTPKHLITATGQRVTLRCSPRSGDLSVYWYQQSLDQGLQFLIQYYNGEERAKGNILERFSAQQFPDLHSELNLSSLELGDSALYFCASSVAAQGSGNTIYFGEGSWLTVV.

The rearrangement joins TRBV6-4 to TRBJ2-7; D is unresolved. This CDR3 is built from 14 residues. The V end lost 2 bases, the J end lost 0 bases, and 8 bases lay between the germline ends. Germline V lookup: CDR1 MRHNA, CDR2 SNTAGT. The CDR3 region has the DNA TGTGCCAGCAGTGACGGGTCTAGCTCCTACGAGCAGTACTTC. Translating gives CASSDGSSSYEQYF.

V is TRBV5-1 and J is TRBJ2-1; TRBD1 agrees at 12 bases. J gave up 1 base and V 4 bases, and 9 bases lay outside the gene matches. The CDR3 has 18 residues. The germline CDR1 and CDR2 sequences are SGHRS and YFSETQ. This chain's CDR3 is CASSPGTGGGFSYNEQFF. CDR3 nucleotide sequence: TGCGCCAGCAGCCCAGGGACAGGGGGCGGTTTTTCCTACAATGAGCAGTTCTTC.

There are many counts of this clone. The rearrangement links TRBV7-6 to TRBJ1-4; TRBD1 matches at 7 bases. The germline gives CDR1 SGHVS, CDR2 FNYEAQ. CDR3 size: 14 residues. The trim removed 7 bases at V and 6 bases at J, leaving 8 bases unmatched. CDR3 region: CASNLGGLDEKLFF. The DNA for the CDR3 is TGTGCCAGCAACCTAGGGGGCTTGGATGAAAAACTGTTTTTT.

V is TRBV30 and J is TRBJ1-2, with D possibly being TRBD1 (5 bases). V lost 0 bases and J lost 5, with 16 bases in between. From germline, CDR1 is GTSNPN and CDR2 SVGIG (reference sequence). The CDR3 loop spans 15 amino acids. The CDR3 is CAWSVRGREEYGYTF. CDR3 nucleotides: TGTGCCTGGAGTGTACGGGGCAGGGAGGAATATGGCTACACCTTC.

V is TRBV27 and J is TRBJ1-4; D is perhaps TRBD1 (5 bases). CDR3 length: 14 amino acids. The ends were cut back, 3 bases at V and 8 bases at J, with 13 bases in the middle. Germline-derived CDR1 and CDR2 are MNHEY and SMNVEV (reference sequence). The CDR3 nucleotides read TGTGCCAGCAGTTTTAAGGGGAGGGGCGAAAAACTGTTTTTT. It yields the protein CASSFKGRGEKLFF. Looking up the rest from reference TRBV27 and TRBJ1-4 gives the full variable domain: EAQVTQNPRYLITVTGKKLTVTCSQNMNHEYMSWYRQDPGLGLRQIYYSMNVEVTDKGDVPEGYKVSRKEKRNFPLILESPSPNQTSLYFCASSFKGRGEKLFFGSGTQLSVL.

The chain carries TRBV5-6 and TRBJ2-4; TRBD1 agrees at 9 bases. This CDR3 has 18 residues. The V gene end was trimmed by 3 bases and the J gene end by 0 bases; junction bases not matched to a gene: 10. CDR1 and CDR2 from the germline V gene are SGHDT and YYEEEE. The CDR3 spells CASSSSGTGPLAKNIQYF. DNA of the CDR3: TGTGCCAGCAGCTCTTCCGGGACAGGGCCCCTAGCCAAAAACATTCAGTACTTC.

This chain connects TRBV2 to TRBJ1-5; TRBD1 might be the D (5 bases). With 0 bases removed from V and 7 bases from J, the gap between germline ends came to 13 bases. Germline values: CDR1 SNHLY, CDR2 FYNNEI. The CDR3 spans 15 residues. The CDR3 here is CASSEARGAEQPQHF. In nucleotides, the CDR3 is TGTGCCAGCAGTGAAGCAAGGGGCGCCGAACAGCCCCAGCATTTT.

The chain joins TRBV5-1 to TRBJ1-1, with D unclear. The V end lost 0 bases, the J end lost 3 bases, and 6 bases lay between the germline ends. The CDR3 has 13 amino acids. Germline V gene sequence: CDR1 SGHRS, CDR2 YFSETQ. The CDR3 DNA reads TGCGCCAGCAGCTTGGTTGTAGACACTGAAGCTTTCTTT. Its protein product is CASSLVVDTEAFF.

This chain uses TRBV27 with TRBJ2-2; tentatively, D is TRBD2 (7 bases). The CDR3 covers 16 residues. The V end was cut by 3 bases, the J end by 4 bases, with 15 bases between. Germline assignment: CDR1 MNHEY and CDR2 SMNVEV (reference sequence). The DNA for the CDR3 is TGTGCCAGCAGTTTCTCGGGGGGCCCTCTCACCGGGGAGCTGTTTTTT. Amino acid sequence: CASSFSGGPLTGELFF.